This T cell receptor beta chain is from a study of blood T cell repertoires in COVID-19. As for the study in general: PBMCs, B-cell-depleted T cells, or T cells were the source of the cDNA or gDNA that made up the material.

Enrolled through a virtual design, the participants were between 18 and 89 years of age and came from approximately 25 US areas. The study assigned cohorts using participant-reported clinical history. From germline, CDR1 is LGHDT and CDR2 YNNKEL (reference sequence). The CDR3 runs 13 residues. Trimming took 1 base from V and 14 from J; bases not matched to a gene: 6. TCRdb keeps only in-frame clones here, not all; method: immunoSEQ multiplex PCR. The table lists almost 400,000 clones, over 75% of them singletons. The origin of this receptor is a woman younger than 45 with acute COVID-19. Input material: PBMCs or T cells enriched from blood (not recorded which). This rearrangement joins TRBV3-1 (or the pseudogene TRBV3-2) to TRBJ2-3, with TRBD1 identical over 10 bases. The CDR3 sequence is CASSQVGDRGLYF. CDR3 coding DNA: TGTGCCAGCAGCCAAGTTGGTGACAGGGGGCTGTATTTT.